These T cell receptor beta chains were read from a single sample in a study of blood T cell repertoires in COVID-19. The repertoire was sequenced with immunoSEQ multiplex PCR; TCRdb's copy has only in-frame clones and lacks some. This table holds about 33,000 clones, roughly 88% found once. Sequenced input: peripheral blood. Receptors originate from a human donor in a cohort sampled during active COVID-19. Each CDR3 is given with its conserved first and last residue. The D gene is left open where the match is weak. Not every row has a clone size; where given, it reads once, few, many or a size class.

clone_size d_call j_call v_call cdr3_aa cdr3_nt
. . TRBJ1-2 TRBV5-6 CASGGPDNYGYTF TGTGCCAGCGGGGGCCCCGATAACTATGGCTACACCTTC
. . TRBJ2-7 TRBV2 CASSEESGGSYEQYF TGTGCCAGCAGTGAAGAATCTGGAGGGTCCTACGAGCAGTACTTC
. . TRBJ2-2 TRBV7-6 CASSLPRLAGDTGELFF TGTGCCAGCAGCTTACCCCGACTAGCAGGGGACACCGGGGAGCTGTTTTTT
. TRBD1 TRBJ2-5 TRBV24-1 CATSTTVGTGGSAGRWETQYF TGTGCCACCAGTACCACAGTAGGGACAGGGGGATCGGCGGGTCGGTGGGAGACCCAGTACTTC
. . TRBJ2-7 TRBV12-3/TRBV12-4 CASSLVSFYEQYF TGTGCCAGCAGTTTAGTTAGCTTCTACGAGCAGTACTTC
. TRBD2 TRBJ2-2 TRBV5-6 CASSLAKLAGVTGELFF TGTGCCAGCAGCTTGGCCAAGCTAGCGGGGGTTACCGGGGAGCTGTTTTTT
. TRBD2 TRBJ2-1 TRBV11-2 CASSFGLAGGNEQFF TGTGCCAGCAGCTTCGGACTAGCGGGAGGAAATGAGCAGTTCTTC
. . TRBJ2-5 TRBV11-2 CASSLDGRETQYF TGTGCCAGCAGCTTAGATGGGAGAGAGACCCAGTACTTC
. . TRBJ1-1 TRBV15 CATSRVQGSEAFF TGTGCCACCAGCAGAGTGCAGGGTTCTGAAGCTTTCTTT
. . TRBJ2-1 TRBV13 CASSLFQGGPLNEQFF TGTGCCAGCAGCTTGTTTCAGGGGGGACCCCTCAATGAGCAGTTCTTC
. TRBD2 TRBJ2-3 TRBV9 CASSDYSGAGDTQYF TGTGCCAGCAGCGACTATAGCGGGGCCGGGGATACGCAGTATTTT
. . TRBJ2-7 TRBV6-5 CASSYSYRDYYEQYF TGTGCCAGCAGTTACTCGTACAGGGATTACTACGAGCAGTACTTC
. . TRBJ1-2 TRBV4-3 CASSQALGGNYGYTF TGCGCCAGCAGCCAAGCCCTAGGGGGTAACTATGGCTACACCTTC
. . TRBJ1-5 TRBV2 CASRTTENQPQHF TGTGCCAGCAGGACGACAGAAAATCAGCCCCAGCATTTT
. . TRBJ2-7 TRBV27 CASAPGNTYEQYF TGTGCCAGCGCCCCGGGAAACACCTACGAGCAGTACTTC
few . TRBJ2-5 TRBV20-1 CSASGGRTGISRTQYF TGCAGTGCTAGTGGGGGGCGGACGGGGATTTCTAGGACCCAGTACTTC
. . TRBJ2-2 TRBV6-2/TRBV6-3 CASSKTIRTVNTGELFF TGTGCCAGCAGCAAAACGATAAGGACAGTTAACACCGGGGAGCTGTTTTTT
. TRBD1 TRBJ1-4 TRBV18 CASSTGTGFEKLFF TGTGCCAGCTCAACCGGGACAGGTTTTGAAAAACTGTTTTTT
. . TRBJ2-3 TRBV19 CASSIGGKGTDTQYF TGTGCCAGTAGTATAGGCGGGAAGGGAACAGATACGCAGTATTTT
once . TRBJ2-7 TRBV6-5 CASSSVYEQYF TGTGCCAGCAGTTCCGTTTACGAGCAGTACTTC
. TRBD2 TRBJ2-1 TRBV2 CASTSPAGGRNEQFF TGTGCCAGCACCTCCCCCGCGGGAGGGCGCAATGAGCAGTTCTTC
. TRBD2 TRBJ2-3 TRBV10-3 CAISGEGSNTDTQYF TGTGCCATCAGTGGGGAGGGGTCCAACACAGATACGCAGTATTTT